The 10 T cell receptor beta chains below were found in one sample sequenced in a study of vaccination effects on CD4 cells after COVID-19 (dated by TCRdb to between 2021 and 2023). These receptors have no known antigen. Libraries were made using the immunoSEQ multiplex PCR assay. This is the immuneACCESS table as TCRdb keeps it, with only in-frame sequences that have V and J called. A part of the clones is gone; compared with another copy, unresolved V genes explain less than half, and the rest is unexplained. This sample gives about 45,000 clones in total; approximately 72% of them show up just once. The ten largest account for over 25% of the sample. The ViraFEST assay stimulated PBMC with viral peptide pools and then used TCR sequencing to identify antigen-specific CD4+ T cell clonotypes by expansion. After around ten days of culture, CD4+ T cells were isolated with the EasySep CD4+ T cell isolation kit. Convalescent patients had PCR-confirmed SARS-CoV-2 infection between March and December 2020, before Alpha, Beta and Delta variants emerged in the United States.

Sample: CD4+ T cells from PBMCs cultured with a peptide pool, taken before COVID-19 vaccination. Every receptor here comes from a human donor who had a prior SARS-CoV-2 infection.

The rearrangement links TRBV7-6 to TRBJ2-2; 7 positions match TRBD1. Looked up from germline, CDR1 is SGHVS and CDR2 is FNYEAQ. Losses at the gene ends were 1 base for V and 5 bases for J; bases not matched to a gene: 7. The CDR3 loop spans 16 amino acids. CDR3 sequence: CASSLVLRGKTGELFF. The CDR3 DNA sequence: TGTGCCAGCAGCTTAGTTCTCAGGGGGAAAACCGGGGAGCTGTTTTTT.

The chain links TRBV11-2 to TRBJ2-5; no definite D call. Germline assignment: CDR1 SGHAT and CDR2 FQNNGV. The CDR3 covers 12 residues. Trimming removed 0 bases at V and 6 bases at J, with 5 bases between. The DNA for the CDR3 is TGTGCCAGCAGCTTAGAACTCAAGACCCAGTACTTC. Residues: CASSLELKTQYF.

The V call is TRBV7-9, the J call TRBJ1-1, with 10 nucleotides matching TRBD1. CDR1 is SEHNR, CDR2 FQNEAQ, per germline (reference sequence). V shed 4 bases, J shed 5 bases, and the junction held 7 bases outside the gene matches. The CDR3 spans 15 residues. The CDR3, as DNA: TGTGCCAGCAGCTCGGATGACAGGGGGCGGACTGAAGCTTTCTTT. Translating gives CASSSDDRGRTEAFF.

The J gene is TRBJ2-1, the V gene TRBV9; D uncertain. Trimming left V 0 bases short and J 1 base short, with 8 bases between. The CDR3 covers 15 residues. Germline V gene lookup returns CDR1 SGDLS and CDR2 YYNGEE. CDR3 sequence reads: CASSVVPGSYNEQFF. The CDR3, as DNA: TGTGCCAGCAGCGTAGTGCCAGGTTCCTACAATGAGCAGTTCTTC.

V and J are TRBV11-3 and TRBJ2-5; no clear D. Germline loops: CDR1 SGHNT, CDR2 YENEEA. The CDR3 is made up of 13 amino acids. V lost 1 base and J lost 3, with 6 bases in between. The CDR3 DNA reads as TGTGCCAGCAGCTTAGGTTGGGAAGAGACCCAGTACTTC. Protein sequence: CASSLGWEETQYF.

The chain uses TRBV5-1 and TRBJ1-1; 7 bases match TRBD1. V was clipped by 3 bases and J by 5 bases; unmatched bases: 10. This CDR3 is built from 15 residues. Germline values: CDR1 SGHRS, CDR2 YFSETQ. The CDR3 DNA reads TGCGCCAGCAGCTCCGACAGGGTTGGAAGGACTGAAGCTTTCTTT. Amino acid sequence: CASSSDRVGRTEAFF.

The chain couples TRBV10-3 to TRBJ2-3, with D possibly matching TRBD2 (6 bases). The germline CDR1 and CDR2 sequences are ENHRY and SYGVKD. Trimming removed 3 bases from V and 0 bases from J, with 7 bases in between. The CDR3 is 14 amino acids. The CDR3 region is CAISDSGSTDTQYF. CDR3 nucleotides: TGTGCCATCAGTGACAGCGGGAGCACAGATACGCAGTATTTT.

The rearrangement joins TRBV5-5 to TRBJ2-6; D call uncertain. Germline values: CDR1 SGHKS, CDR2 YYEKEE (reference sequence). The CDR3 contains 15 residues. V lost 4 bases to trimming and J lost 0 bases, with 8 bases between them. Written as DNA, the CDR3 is TGTGCCAGCAGCCAGACTCTCTCTGGGGCCAACGTCCTGACTTTC. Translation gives CASSQTLSGANVLTF.

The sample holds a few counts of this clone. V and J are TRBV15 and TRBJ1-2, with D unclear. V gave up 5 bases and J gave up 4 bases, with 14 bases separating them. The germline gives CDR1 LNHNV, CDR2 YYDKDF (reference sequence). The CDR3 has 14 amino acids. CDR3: CATSSGLRLYGYTF. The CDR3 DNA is TGTGCCACCAGCTCGGGCCTTCGACTCTATGGCTACACCTTC.

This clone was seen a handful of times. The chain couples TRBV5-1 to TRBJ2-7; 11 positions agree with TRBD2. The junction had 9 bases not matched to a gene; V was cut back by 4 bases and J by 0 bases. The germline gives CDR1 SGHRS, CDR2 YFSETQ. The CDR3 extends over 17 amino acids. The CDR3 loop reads CASSGRLAGFFSYEQYF. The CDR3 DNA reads TGCGCCAGCAGCGGGAGACTAGCGGGGTTTTTCTCCTACGAGCAGTACTTC.